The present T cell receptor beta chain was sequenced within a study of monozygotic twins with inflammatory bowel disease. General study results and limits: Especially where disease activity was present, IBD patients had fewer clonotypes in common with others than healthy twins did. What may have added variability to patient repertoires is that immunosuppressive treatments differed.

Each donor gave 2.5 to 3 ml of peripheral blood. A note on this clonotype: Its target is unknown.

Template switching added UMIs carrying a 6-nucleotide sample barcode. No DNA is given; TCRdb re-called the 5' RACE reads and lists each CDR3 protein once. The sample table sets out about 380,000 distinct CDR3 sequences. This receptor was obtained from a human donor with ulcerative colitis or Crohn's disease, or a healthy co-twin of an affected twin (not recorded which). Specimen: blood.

CDR3 region: CASSRGNHEQYF. The chain couples TRBV18 to TRBJ2-7; TCRdb picks TRBD2, but there is no DNA to check that call. The CDR3 loop spans 12 amino acids. The germline gives CDR1 KGHSH, CDR2 LQKENI.